Shown below are 28 T cell receptor beta chains from a single sample sequenced in a study of cytomegalovirus exposure and HLA in healthy donors. PCR was performed using 60 Vbeta and 13 Jbeta primers. Profiling relied on immunoSEQ multiplex PCR, and the TCRdb table lists in-frame clones only, not all of them. This table has about 160,000 clones, 70% to 90% appearing once. Material: PBMCs. The receptors come from a man younger than 35 in good health and CMV-seropositive.

This clone was seen once. The chain couples TRBV11-3 to TRBJ2-1; TRBD1 aligns across 7 bases. The germline V gene encodes CDR1 SGHNT and CDR2 YENEEA. The CDR3 has 16 amino acids. V was pared by 4 bases and J by 7 bases, with 13 bases of the junction left unmatched. The CDR3, as DNA: TGTGCCAGCAGCTACCTAACAGGGGAGACGGGGAATGAGCAGTTCTTC. Translated, it gives CASSYLTGETGNEQFF.

V gene TRBV7-3 combines with J gene TRBJ2-3; TRBD2 aligns across 10 bases. Germline CDR1 and CDR2: SGHTA and FQGTGA. CDR3 length equals 15 residues. The ends lost 5 bases at V and 4 bases at J; junction bases unmatched: 6. The CDR3 bases are TGTGCCAGCAGCCTACAAGCGGGGGGGCCAGATACGCAGTATTTT. Translated, it gives CASSLQAGGPDTQYF.

The chain combines TRBV19 with TRBJ1-3; 7 nucleotides line up with TRBD1. The junction had 3 bases not matched to a gene; V was cut back by 4 bases and J by 0 bases. This CDR3 comprises 15 residues. Germline CDR1 reads LNHDA; CDR2 reads SQIVND (reference sequence). The CDR3 spells CASSRQGPSGNTIYF. CDR3 DNA sequence: TGTGCCAGTAGTAGACAGGGTCCCTCTGGAAACACCATATATTTT.

This chain links TRBV29-1 with TRBJ2-7, with 7 positions matching TRBD1. Germline trimming cut 3 bases from V and 4 bases from J; bases unmatched to any gene: 6. This CDR3 spans 13 amino acids. CDR1 and CDR2 from the germline V gene are SQVTM and ANQGSEA. Here the CDR3 DNA reads TGCAGCGTTGAGGGACAGAAACCTTACGAGCAGTACTTC. Translated: CSVEGQKPYEQYF.

The chain recombines TRBV29-1 with TRBJ2-6; D ambiguous. This CDR3 contains 13 residues. Trimming took 7 bases from V and 0 from J, leaving 7 bases between them. In germline, CDR1 is SQVTM, CDR2 ANQGSEA. CDR3 loop: CSGRFSGANVLTF. CDR3 sequence (DNA): TGCAGCGGCAGATTCTCTGGGGCCAACGTCCTGACTTTC.

The gene calls are TRBV12-5 and TRBJ2-1; weak D call: TRBD1 (6 bases). The ends were cut back, 6 bases at V and 8 bases at J, with 8 bases in the middle. This CDR3 has 11 amino acids. Per germline, CDR1 LGHNT and CDR2 FRNRAP. The CDR3 protein is CASGQGYEQFF. DNA of the CDR3: TGTGCTAGTGGACAGGGCTATGAGCAGTTCTTC.

The chain links TRBV19 to TRBJ2-2, with 9 bases fitting TRBD1. The ends lost 9 bases at V and 1 base at J; junction bases unmatched: 12. This CDR3 is built from 17 residues. The germline CDR1 and CDR2 sequences are LNHDA and SQIVND (reference sequence). This chain's CDR3 is CASHGTGTTMNTGELFF. CDR3 bases: TGTGCCAGCCATGGGACAGGGACAACGATGAACACCGGGGAGCTGTTTTTT.

This sequence joins TRBV15 and TRBJ2-7; the match to TRBD1 covers 7 bases. Looked up from germline, CDR1 is LNHNV and CDR2 is YYDKDF (reference sequence). V gave up 2 bases and J gave up 4 bases; unmatched junction bases: 8. The CDR3 loop spans 15 amino acids. The CDR3 DNA is TGTGCCACCAGCAGATCCGGGACAGACGGATACGAGCAGTACTTC. This encodes CATSRSGTDGYEQYF.

V usage is TRBV6-5 and J usage is TRBJ1-4; D gene uncertain. Germline-derived CDR1 and CDR2 are MNHEY and SVGAGI. The CDR3 loop spans 12 amino acids. Trimming pared 0 bases from V and 7 bases from J, leaving 3 bases between. The CDR3 region is CASSYSCEKLFF. The CDR3 region has the DNA TGTGCCAGCAGTTACTCCTGTGAAAAACTGTTTTTT.

The chain has TRBV6-5 and TRBJ2-7; tentatively, D is TRBD2 (6 bases). The CDR3 extends over 16 amino acids. Germline V CDR1 and CDR2: MNHEY, SVGAGI. With 2 bases removed from V and 1 base from J, the gap between germline ends came to 15 bases. Written as DNA, the CDR3 is TGTGCCAGCAGTTACGATGCCGGGGGAATATCCTACGAGCAGTACTTC. It encodes CASSYDAGGISYEQYF.

The chain carries TRBV6-6 and TRBJ2-1, with D possibly being TRBD2 (6 bases). The V gene lost 4 bases and the J gene lost 5 bases, with 18 bases spanning the gap. CDR3 length: 16 amino acids. CDR1 is MNHNY and CDR2 is SVGAGI in the germline V gene (reference sequence). This CDR3 reads CASSSSRGLMDNEQFF. The CDR3 DNA sequence: TGTGCCAGCAGTTCTAGTAGGGGACTGATGGACAATGAGCAGTTCTTC.

This clone was found once. This sequence joins TRBV6-1 and TRBJ1-1, with TRBD1 as a possible D gene (5 bases). The CDR3 extends over 14 amino acids. The ends were cut back, 2 bases at V and 4 bases at J, with 11 bases in the middle. Germline V gene lookup returns CDR1 MNHNS and CDR2 SASEGT. CDR3 residues: CASSEISGGTEAFF. CDR3 DNA sequence: TGTGCCAGCAGTGAAATCTCCGGGGGCACTGAAGCTTTCTTT.

V and J are TRBV9 and TRBJ2-3; 11 nucleotides align to TRBD2. There are 18 residues in the CDR3. In germline, CDR1 is SGDLS, CDR2 YYNGEE. Trimming removed 2 bases from V and 4 bases from J; junction bases left unmatched: 12. The CDR3 bases are TGTGCCAGCAGCGTTCCCTTAGCGGGGGGGCCTTCCCCAGATACGCAGTATTTT. This gives the protein CASSVPLAGGPSPDTQYF.

The chain links TRBV9 to TRBJ2-2; 7 nucleotides align to TRBD1. The J segment lost 5 bases and the V segment lost 8 bases, leaving 12 bases of the junction unmatched. The CDR3 consists of 15 residues. CDR1 is SGDLS and CDR2 is YYNGEE in the germline V gene. The CDR3: CARKRRQGWTGELFF. The CDR3 nucleotides are TGTGCCAGGAAAAGGAGACAGGGCTGGACCGGGGAGCTGTTTTTT.

J is TRBJ1-4 and V is TRBV6-1; 9 nucleotides align to TRBD1. Trimming cost V 3 bases and J 5 bases; bases outside gene matches: 7. The CDR3 runs 16 residues. The germline V gene has CDR1 MNHNS and CDR2 SASEGT. As DNA, the CDR3 is TGTGCCAGCAGTGAGCTAGGACAGGGGCGCAATGAAAAACTGTTTTTT. Translated, it gives CASSELGQGRNEKLFF.

On this clone: At one of its ends the junction is not consistent with the germline gene, which may arise from a read error. V usage is TRBV7-9 and J usage is TRBJ1-2, with 9 bases lining up with TRBD1. The germline gives CDR1 SEHNR, CDR2 FQNEAQ (reference sequence). The CDR3 loop spans 15 amino acids. CDR3 in DNA: TGTTCCAGCAGCGGAGCCGGGACAGGGTCCTATGGCTACACCTTC. Translating gives CSSSGAGTGSYGYTF.

The CDR3 DNA sequence: TGCGCCAGCAGCTTGGAAAGGACTAGCGGTACCCCTGCCTCCTACGAGCAGTACTTC. Translated: CASSLERTSGTPASYEQYF. This sequence joins TRBV5-1 and TRBJ2-5, with TRBD2 identical over 10 bases. The end of the DNA aligns better with TRBJ2-7, so the J call may be wrong. Germline assignment: CDR1 SGHRS and CDR2 YFSETQ. The CDR3 is 19 amino acids.

The V call is TRBV9, the J call TRBJ2-1; TRBD2 aligns across 9 bases. V lost 0 bases, J lost 8 bases, and 12 bases stayed unmatched. Germline V gives CDR1 SGDLS, CDR2 YYNGEE. The CDR3 has 17 residues. The CDR3 protein is CASSVGALRGGRDEQFF. In DNA, the CDR3 is TGTGCCAGCAGCGTAGGGGCTTTGCGGGGGGGCCGAGATGAGCAGTTCTTC.

The gene calls are TRBV6-1 and TRBJ2-2, with 11 bases that match TRBD2. CDR1 is MNHNS and CDR2 is SASEGT in the germline V gene. V shed 4 bases and J 1 base; nucleotides not matched to a gene: 2. The CDR3 covers 16 residues. This CDR3 is CASSGLAGMNTGELFF. The CDR3 DNA reads TGTGCCAGCAGTGGACTAGCGGGGATGAACACCGGGGAGCTGTTTTTT.

The genes are TRBV5-5 and TRBJ2-7; possible D gene TRBD1, 6 bases. The CDR3 consists of 16 residues. The germline CDR1 and CDR2 sequences are SGHKS and YYEKEE (reference sequence). V gave up 0 bases and J gave up 6 bases, with 19 bases separating them. CDR3 sequence (DNA): TGTGCCAGCAGCTTGGACCCACAGGGCGTGGGCTCCGAGCAGTACTTC. This sequence encodes CASSLDPQGVGSEQYF.

The V and J genes are TRBV4-3 and TRBJ1-6, with 9 bases identical to TRBD1. This CDR3 comprises 14 residues. Germline loops: CDR1 LGHNA, CDR2 YSLEER. J lost 10 bases, V lost 2 bases, and 3 bases had no gene match. The CDR3 loop is CASSQTGGGSPLHF. The CDR3 DNA reads TGCGCCAGCAGCCAAACAGGGGGCGGATCACCCCTCCACTTT.

The chain employs TRBV19 and TRBJ1-1; TRBD1 might be the D (5 bases). CDR1 and CDR2 from the germline V gene are LNHDA and SQIVND (reference sequence). Trimming took 4 bases from V and 4 from J, leaving 10 bases between them. The CDR3 runs 13 residues. The CDR3 region is CASSTQGGTEAFF. The CDR3 region has the DNA TGTGCCAGTAGTACCCAGGGAGGCACTGAAGCTTTCTTT. Complete variable domain (other parts from reference TRBV19 and TRBJ1-1): DGGITQSPKYLFRKEGQNVTLSCEQNLNHDAMYWYRQDPGQGLRLIYYSQIVNDFQKGDIAEGYSVSREKKESFPLTVTSAQKNPTAFYLCASSTQGGTEAFFGQGTRLTVV.

This clone was picked up a small number of times. The V call is TRBV7-8, the J call TRBJ2-3; D not certain. V lost 0 bases and J lost 2, with 9 bases in between. This CDR3 spans 15 amino acids. Germline V gene sequence: CDR1 SGHVS, CDR2 FQNEAQ. The CDR3 spells CASSLATQPTDTQYF. The DNA of the CDR3 is TGTGCCAGCAGCTTAGCGACACAGCCCACAGATACGCAGTATTTT.

This CDR3 is CASSQVAGGAVEQYF. The CDR3 DNA sequence: TGCGCCAGCAGCCAAGTAGCCGGGGGGGCTGTCGAGCAGTACTTC. The chain employs TRBV4-3 and TRBJ2-7; 8 bases are a match to TRBD2. The V gene's germline CDR1 is LGHNA and CDR2 YSLEER. V lost 1 base and J lost 6; bases outside the gene matches: 8. The CDR3 spans 15 residues.

This clone is a singleton in its sample. The chain carries TRBV29-1 and TRBJ1-2, with D unclear. The germline CDR1 and CDR2 sequences are SQVTM and ANQGSEA. V gave up 7 bases and J gave up 4 bases, with 13 bases separating them. The CDR3 has 12 residues. CDR3 in amino acids: CSAGREFYGYTF. The CDR3 nucleotides read TGCAGCGCCGGTCGGGAGTTCTATGGCTACACCTTC.

The count of this clone is one. The chain links TRBV4-2 to TRBJ1-1; D is ambiguous. Between the trimmed V and J ends, which lost 0 bases and 5 bases, there was a span of 13 bases. Germline V lookup: CDR1 LGHNA, CDR2 YNFKEQ. The CDR3 covers 15 residues. The CDR3 here is CASSQDFNPRTEAFF. As DNA, the CDR3 is TGTGCCAGCAGCCAAGATTTTAACCCCCGGACTGAAGCTTTCTTT.

This clone was picked up a small number of times. The chain couples TRBV7-2 to TRBJ2-2, with D perhaps matching TRBD1 (6 bases). The CDR3 is 14 residues long. Germline-derived CDR1 and CDR2 are SGHTA and FQGNSA. Between the trimmed V and J ends, which lost 5 bases and 4 bases, there was a span of 11 bases. CDR3 coding DNA: TGTGCCAGCAGCCCAGGACAGCTCACCGGGGAGCTGTTTTTT. It translates to CASSPGQLTGELFF.

The chain combines TRBV6-1 with TRBJ2-3; 7 nucleotides match TRBD1. Germline lookup yields CDR1 MNHNS and CDR2 SASEGT. This CDR3 region has 15 residues. J gave up 0 bases and V 7 bases, and 7 bases lay outside the gene matches. CDR3 DNA sequence: TGTGCCAGCACAACAGGGGATTCTAGCACAGATACGCAGTATTTT. Translating it yields CASTTGDSSTDTQYF.